These T cell receptor beta chains were read from a single sample in a study of beta chain features in type 1 diabetes. Data came from immunoSEQ multiplex PCR; TCRdb stores just in-frame clones and leaves some out. This sample carries a few hundred thousand clones, 9.5% to 10% of them seen once, and the ten largest clones take 0.55% to 0.75%. Sequencing input: central memory CD4+ T cells from blood. The receptors were gathered from a young man with type 1 diabetes. Each CDR3 is given with its conserved first and last residue. D genes are given only for firm matches. Clone size is given for some rows only: seen once, a few or many times, or a class if the clone is expanded.

d_call,v_call,j_call,clone_size,cdr3_length,cdr3_aa,cdr3_nt
.,TRBV7-6,TRBJ2-3,few,15,CASSLAGSDGDTQYF,TGTGCCAGCAGCTTAGCGGGGTCCGACGGAGATACGCAGTATTTT
.,TRBV5-6,TRBJ2-3,.,14,CASSLLGDTDTQYF,TGTGCCAGCAGCTTGTTGGGTGACACAGATACGCAGTATTTT
TRBD1,TRBV28,TRBJ1-1,.,14,CASSLGTGRTEAFF,TGTGCCAGCAGTCTAGGGACAGGGCGGACTGAAGCTTTCTTT
.,TRBV7-2,TRBJ2-1,few,12,CASSWPYNEQFF,TGTGCCAGCAGCTGGCCCTACAATGAGCAGTTCTTC
TRBD1,TRBV7-9,TRBJ1-1,many,15,CASSPSRDRGTEAFF,TGTGCCAGCAGCCCGTCCCGGGACAGGGGAACTGAAGCTTTCTTT
.,TRBV4-3,TRBJ2-7,few,17,CASSQVGTAGYSYEQYF,TGCGCCAGCAGCCAAGTAGGGACAGCGGGTTACTCCTACGAGCAGTACTTC
.,TRBV5-4,TRBJ2-7,few,13,CASSLAQVSEQYF,TGTGCCAGCAGCTTGGCACAAGTAAGCGAGCAGTACTTC
.,TRBV28,TRBJ1-2,many,14,CASSFPGLWFGYTF,TGTGCCAGCAGTTTCCCAGGGCTCTGGTTTGGCTACACCTTC
.,TRBV5-1,TRBJ2-2,few,15,CASSLVATNTGELFF,TGCGCCAGCAGCTTGGTGGCAACGAACACCGGGGAGCTGTTTTTT
.,TRBV7-2,TRBJ2-3,.,13,CASSFISTDTQYF,TGTGCCAGCAGCTTTATCTCCACAGATACGCAGTATTTT
TRBD2,TRBV7-4,TRBJ2-1,.,19,CASSLFWASGRAAYNEQFF,TGTGCCAGCAGCTTATTTTGGGCTAGCGGGAGGGCGGCCTACAATGAGCAGTTCTTC
TRBD1,TRBV28,TRBJ1-1,.,15,CASSLGGQGASGAFF,TGTGCCAGCAGTTTGGGGGGACAGGGGGCCTCCGGAGCTTTCTTT
.,TRBV5-4,TRBJ2-7,few,16,CASSRGNVLGNYEQYF,TGTGCCAGCAGCCGGGGAAACGTACTTGGGAATTACGAGCAGTACTTC
.,TRBV11-3,TRBJ2-7,few,12,CASSSPFDEQYF,TGTGCCAGCAGCTCCCCGTTTGACGAGCAGTACTTC
TRBD2,TRBV10-1,TRBJ2-1,few,15,CASSPGTSGTGEQFF,TGCGCCAGCAGCCCCGGGACTAGCGGGACGGGTGAGCAGTTCTTC
TRBD1,TRBV13,TRBJ1-3,many,17,CASSSGTGAVSGNTIYF,TGTGCCAGCAGCTCCGGGACAGGGGCCGTCTCTGGAAACACCATATATTTT
TRBD2,TRBV10-3,TRBJ2-2,few,16,CAISESRGVNTGELFF,TGTGCCATCAGTGAGTCACGGGGGGTGAACACCGGGGAGCTGTTTTTT
TRBD1,TRBV27,TRBJ1-1,.,14,CASSITGGRTEAFF,TGTGCCAGCAGTATTACAGGGGGCAGAACTGAAGCTTTCTTT
.,TRBV6-6,TRBJ2-1,few,14,CASSNSVRYNEQFF,TGTGCCAGCAGTAATTCGGTGCGCTACAATGAGCAGTTCTTC
TRBD2,TRBV29-1,TRBJ2-7,.,14,CSVGLLAGGYEQYF,TGCAGCGTTGGGTTACTAGCGGGGGGATACGAGCAGTACTTC
.,TRBV5-4,TRBJ2-4,.,15,CASSPGVSAKNIQYF,TGTGCCAGCAGCCCAGGGGTTTCAGCCAAAAACATTCAGTACTTC
.,TRBV29-1,TRBJ2-1,few,13,CSVSQGGGREQFF,TGCAGCGTTTCGCAGGGGGGAGGCAGGGAGCAGTTCTTC
.,TRBV2,TRBJ1-4,.,12,CASKRGDEKLFF,TGTGCCAGCAAGAGGGGTGATGAAAAACTGTTTTTT
.,TRBV6-1,TRBJ2-5,.,12,CASSGQQETQYF,TGTGCCAGCAGTGGACAGCAAGAGACCCAGTACTTC
.,TRBV6-5,TRBJ2-7,few,15,CASSKGRDGSYEQYF,TGTGCCAGCAGTAAAGGCAGGGACGGTTCCTACGAGCAGTACTTC
.,TRBV7-9,TRBJ2-5,.,14,CASSFGTGQETQYF,TGTGCCAGCAGCTTTGGGACGGGACAAGAGACCCAGTACTTC
TRBD2,TRBV5-4,TRBJ2-1,few,15,CASSLRTSGNNEQFF,TGTGCCAGCAGCTTAAGAACTAGCGGAAACAATGAGCAGTTCTTC
.,TRBV4-2,TRBJ2-3,many,14,CASSQDRLTDTQYF,TGTGCCAGCAGCCAAGACCGACTCACAGATACGCAGTATTTT
.,TRBV4-3,TRBJ1-3,few,15,CASSPTGGAGNTIYF,TGCGCCAGCAGCCCCACTGGCGGCGCTGGAAACACCATATATTTT
.,TRBV28,TRBJ1-1,few,16,CASSLAASTVNTEAFF,TGTGCCAGCAGTTTGGCAGCATCGACGGTGAACACTGAAGCTTTCTTT
.,TRBV29-1,TRBJ2-7,few,12,CSVEAPSYEQYF,TGCAGCGTTGAAGCGCCCAGCTACGAGCAGTACTTC
.,TRBV7-6,TRBJ2-1,few,15,CASSNTGSSYNEQFF,TGTGCCAGCAGTAATACAGGGAGCTCCTACAATGAGCAGTTCTTC
.,TRBV7-2,TRBJ2-4,.,12,CASSFTLDIQYF,TGTGCCAGCAGCTTCACCCTAGACATTCAGTACTTC
.,TRBV18,TRBJ2-1,many,15,CASSLLSASYNEQFF,TGTGCCAGCTCACTACTTTCCGCATCCTACAATGAGCAGTTCTTC
TRBD1,TRBV10-3,TRBJ2-7,few,13,CAISPGQSYEQYF,TGTGCCATCAGCCCGGGACAGAGCTACGAGCAGTACTTC
.,TRBV28,TRBJ1-4,few,14,CASISQGRYEKLFF,TGTGCCAGCATCTCACAGGGCAGATACGAAAAACTGTTTTTT
TRBD2,TRBV5-1,TRBJ2-3,.,17,CASSPPIAGGQTDTQYF,TGCGCCAGCAGCCCTCCCATAGCGGGAGGGCAGACAGATACGCAGTATTTT
TRBD2,TRBV5-5,TRBJ2-7,few,17,CASRLGSPSGISYEQYF,TGTGCCAGCAGATTGGGGAGCCCTAGCGGGATCTCCTACGAGCAGTACTTC
TRBD2,TRBV10-3,TRBJ2-7,.,14,CATASGRDSYEQYF,TGTGCCACCGCTAGCGGGAGAGACTCCTACGAGCAGTACTTC
.,TRBV7-3,TRBJ2-1,.,14,CASGLDPSRDEQFF,TGTGCCAGCGGCCTAGACCCCTCGAGGGATGAGCAGTTCTTC
.,TRBV11-2,TRBJ2-5,.,12,CASSLVDETQYF,TGTGCCAGCAGCTTAGTGGACGAGACCCAGTACTTC
.,TRBV7-6,TRBJ2-3,.,12,CASSFLADTQYF,TGTGCCAGCAGCTTCTTAGCAGATACGCAGTATTTT
TRBD1,TRBV6-5,TRBJ1-2,.,15,CASSFGTGGQGGYTF,TGTGCCAGCAGTTTTGGGACAGGGGGCCAGGGTGGCTACACCTTC
.,TRBV7-6,TRBJ2-7,few,13,CASSRRASDEQYF,TGTGCCAGCAGCCGACGTGCTAGCGACGAGCAGTACTTC
TRBD1,TRBV28,TRBJ1-4,few,14,CATDHRGTNEKLFF,TGTGCCACCGATCACAGGGGTACTAATGAAAAACTGTTTTTT
.,TRBV19,TRBJ2-3,.,13,CASSLGGPDTQYF,TGTGCCAGTAGTTTAGGAGGGCCGGATACGCAGTATTTT
TRBD1,TRBV6-5,TRBJ1-3,.,15,CASSYDRGPGNTIYF,TGTGCCAGCAGTTACGACAGGGGACCTGGAAACACCATATATTTT
.,TRBV28,TRBJ2-4,few,16,CASSSLGALAKNIQYF,TGTGCCAGCAGTTCCCTAGGGGCACTAGCCAAAAACATTCAGTACTTC
.,TRBV7-2,TRBJ2-1,many,15,CASSGGLAQYHPQFF,TGTGCCAGCAGCGGGGGGCTAGCGCAGTATCACCCGCAGTTCTTC
.,TRBV30,TRBJ1-5,few,18,CAWMSQNVQGLWNQPQHF,TGTGCCTGGATGAGTCAGAACGTGCAGGGCCTGTGGAATCAGCCCCAGCATTTT